These 11 T cell receptor beta chains originate from one sample sequenced in a study of T cells in Graves' hyperthyroidism and ophthalmopathy. The TCR beta CDR3 regions underwent amplification using RNA transcripts as the source. HTBI primers drove first-round RT-PCR of the TCR CDR3. Each CDR3 protein is one row after TCRdb ran MiXCR on the multiplex PCR reads. The sample holds 360,000 or so distinct CDR3 sequences, 13% to 15% seen once. Material for sequencing was blood. The receptors stem from a woman aged 60-75 years with Graves' ophthalmopathy.

Worth noting for this clonotype: This may come from a read error, since a much larger clone is one base off. The chain recombines TRBV24-1 with TRBJ2-1; TRBD1 matches at 7 bases. The CDR3 spans 16 residues. Germline assignment: CDR1 KGHDR and CDR2 SFDVKD. CDR3 DNA: TGTACCACCAGTGATTCGGTGACAGGGTCCTACAATGAGCAGTTCTTC. This translates into CTTSDSVTGSYNEQFF.

This clonotype was found many times. J is TRBJ1-2 and V is TRBV5-6; D gene uncertain. Germline V gene data show CDR1 as SGHDT and CDR2 as YYEEEE. The germline V and J ends were trimmed by 0 bases and 4 bases, with 13 bases remaining between them. The CDR3 spans 15 residues. Written as DNA, the CDR3 is TGTGCCAGCAGCTTGGGTCAGGTCGATGGCTATGGCTACACCTTC. It yields the protein CASSLGQVDGYGYTF. Combining the CDR3 with reference TRBV5-6 and TRBJ1-2 gives the whole variable domain DAGVTQSPTHLIKTRGQQVTLRCSPKSGHDTVSWYQQALGQGPQFIFQYYEEEERQRGNFPDRFSGHQFPNYSSELNVNALLLGDSALYLCASSLGQVDGYGYTFGSGTRLTVV.

This clonotype was counted many times. V is TRBV5-1 and J is TRBJ2-7; 8 nucleotides align to TRBD1. With V trimmed by 0 bases and J by 1 base, 6 bases remained unmatched. The CDR3 has 16 amino acids. The germline V gene has CDR1 SGHRS and CDR2 YFSETQ. CDR3 amino acids: CASSLGPGQESYEQYF. In DNA form, the CDR3 reads TGCGCCAGCAGCTTGGGTCCGGGACAGGAATCCTACGAGCAGTACTTC.

This clonotype was seen ten or more times. This chain joins TRBV5-1 and TRBJ1-2, with D possibly matching TRBD1 (5 bases). The length of the CDR3 is 16 residues. Germline V gene lookup returns CDR1 SGHRS and CDR2 YFSETQ. Deletions cut 4 bases from V and 10 bases from J, with 26 bases between. Here the CDR3 reads CASSLRVGRQAMSYTF. CDR3 nucleotide sequence: TGCGCCAGCAGCCTCCGGGTGGGACGGCAGGCTATGTCCTACACCTTC.

This clonotype was detected many times. This chain joins TRBV5-1 and TRBJ2-7; the D gene is possibly TRBD2 (5 bases). CDR3 length: 14 amino acids. Trimming took off 0 bases at V and 3 bases at J, with 10 bases between the two ends. Germline assignment: CDR1 SGHRS and CDR2 YFSETQ. The CDR3 protein is CASSLGPADYEQYF. The CDR3 DNA reads TGCGCCAGCAGCTTGGGTCCAGCGGACTACGAGCAGTACTTC.

This clonotype appeared many times. The rearrangement links TRBV6-1 to TRBJ2-3; D is perhaps TRBD1 or TRBD2 (6 bases each). The ends were cut back, 3 bases at V and 5 bases at J, with 9 bases in the middle. CDR1 and CDR2 from the germline V gene are MNHNS and SASEGT. CDR3 length: 13 amino acids. CDR3 sequence: CASSEGGKDTQYF. In nucleotides, the CDR3 is TGTGCCAGCAGTGAGGGGGGCAAAGATACGCAGTATTTT.

Comment on this clonotype: The junction and the germline gene differ at one end; a read error may be behind it. The V gene is TRBV6-1, the J gene TRBJ2-1; maybe TRBD1 (5 bases). The CDR3 consists of 14 residues. In germline, CDR1 is MNHNS, CDR2 SASEGT. In DNA, the CDR3 is TGTGCCAGCGTGGGCAGGGCGCCCTACAATGAGCAGTCCTTC. Its protein product is CASVGRAPYNEQSF.

In its sample, this clonotype was seen many times. The chain employs TRBV2 and TRBJ2-3; weak D call: TRBD1 (5 bases). V shed 1 base and J shed 3 bases, with 14 bases lying between them. This CDR3 is 16 amino acids long. The germline gives CDR1 SNHLY, CDR2 FYNNEI. Here the CDR3 reads CASSEEGQGKTDTQYF. The CDR3 nucleotides are TGTGCCAGCAGTGAAGAGGGGCAGGGTAAGACAGATACGCAGTATTTT. Combining the CDR3 with reference TRBV2 and TRBJ2-3 gives the whole variable domain EPEVTQTPSHQVTQMGQEVILRCVPISNHLYFYWYRQILGQKVEFLVSFYNNEISEKSEIFDDQFSVERPDGSNFTLKIRSTKLEDSAMYFCASSEEGQGKTDTQYFGPGTRLTVL.

This clonotype showed up many times. This chain links TRBV28 with TRBJ2-7, with TRBD2 matching over 8 bases. CDR3 size: 14 residues. The V gene end was trimmed by 3 bases and the J gene end by 0 bases; junction bases not matched to a gene: 1. Germline CDR1 is MDHEN and CDR2 is SYDVKM. CDR3 DNA: TGTGCCAGCAGTTTTAGCGGGGCCTCCTACGAGCAGTACTTC. Its protein is CASSFSGASYEQYF.

This clonotype was seen a handful of times. The V and J genes are TRBV29-1 and TRBJ1-5, with 7 bases that match TRBD1. CDR3 length: 12 residues. Germline V gene data show CDR1 as SQVTM and CDR2 as ANQGSEA. The CDR3 DNA reads as TGCTCTGGACAGGACCCAAATCAGCCCCAGCATTTT. Amino acids: CSGQDPNQPQHF.

This clonotype was seen more than once but under ten times. The chain joins TRBV28 to TRBJ2-6, with D possibly called TRBD1 or TRBD2 (5 bases each). The germline gives CDR1 MDHEN, CDR2 SYDVKM. With 8 bases removed from V and 0 bases from J, the gap between germline ends came to 17 bases. This CDR3 is built from 17 residues. CDR3 protein: CASRDGTVPSGANVLTF. The DNA for the CDR3 is TGTGCCAGCCGCGACGGGACGGTCCCCTCTGGGGCCAACGTCCTGACTTTC.